A selection of T cell receptor beta chains follows, all from one sample in a study of shared clonotypes between healthy human individuals. Profiling relied on immunoSEQ multiplex PCR, and the TCRdb table lists in-frame clones only, not all of them. The data hold about 2.1 million clones, with around 95% observed a single time. Sample: naive CD8+ T cells from PBMCs. These TCRs come from a man aged 18 to 29 in good health. Some clones in this sample may be carry-over from other donors' samples. Each CDR3 is given without its conserved first and last residue. Fields, in order: J gene, V gene, clone size, CDR3 protein. Not every row has a clone size; where given, it reads once, few, many or a size class.

J: TRBJ1-2; V: TRBV5-1; size: NA; CDR3: ASSLGNPNYGYT
J: TRBJ2-4; V: TRBV4-3; size: NA; CDR3: ASSQVAGEGKNIQY
J: TRBJ2-7; V: TRBV29-1; size: NA; CDR3: SVGLAGAHEQY
J: TRBJ2-7; V: TRBV7-8; size: NA; CDR3: ASSLARSREHEQY
J: TRBJ2-7; V: TRBV10-1; size: NA; CDR3: ASSDHTGGEQY
J: TRBJ1-2; V: TRBV28; size: NA; CDR3: ASSLPAGRGGNGYT
J: TRBJ1-5; V: TRBV28; size: NA; CDR3: ASSSRLREGGHSNQPQH
J: TRBJ1-1; V: TRBV5-1; size: NA; CDR3: ASYPFAEGNTEAF
J: TRBJ2-3; V: TRBV9; size: NA; CDR3: ASSVSGRGTDTQY
J: TRBJ2-2; V: TRBV29-1; size: NA; CDR3: SADYLGGELF
J: TRBJ2-3; V: TRBV9; size: once; CDR3: ASSPRPESSTDTQY
J: TRBJ2-5; V: TRBV5-6; size: NA; CDR3: ASSSDRGEETQY
J: TRBJ2-1; V: TRBV29-1; size: NA; CDR3: SVGLANSYNEQF
J: TRBJ2-4; V: TRBV19; size: few; CDR3: ASRGQGLDIQY
J: TRBJ1-2; V: TRBV4-1; size: NA; CDR3: ASSQFPYGYT
J: TRBJ2-2; V: TRBV2; size: NA; CDR3: ASTGSGELF
J: TRBJ1-5; V: TRBV28; size: NA; CDR3: ASSLWPQH
J: TRBJ2-5; V: TRBV29-1; size: NA; CDR3: SVWEGWETQY
J: TRBJ1-5; V: TRBV16; size: NA; CDR3: ASRTGYSNQPQH
J: TRBJ2-7; V: TRBV27; size: once; CDR3: ASRRQGLTFYEQY
J: TRBJ2-7; V: TRBV2; size: NA; CDR3: ASDPGQAHYYEQY
J: TRBJ2-3; V: TRBV2; size: NA; CDR3: ASSTALGAKDTQY
J: TRBJ1-1; V: TRBV14; size: once; CDR3: ASSQLGVGNTEAF
J: TRBJ1-2; V: TRBV7-8; size: NA; CDR3: ASSFGEGYGYT
J: TRBJ1-4; V: TRBV11-2; size: few; CDR3: ASSQGTSNEKLF
J: TRBJ2-1; V: TRBV19; size: NA; CDR3: ASSILPGNSYNEQF
J: TRBJ2-1; V: TRBV30; size: once; CDR3: AWSWTGDSYNEQF
J: TRBJ1-5; V: TRBV7-8; size: NA; CDR3: ASSPKGTGRNQPQH
J: TRBJ2-2; V: TRBV29-1; size: NA; CDR3: SVPGETGELF
J: TRBJ2-3; V: TRBV7-8; size: NA; CDR3: ASSVLARGLTDTQY
J: TRBJ1-2; V: TRBV18; size: NA; CDR3: ASSLPDLSYGYT
J: TRBJ2-7; V: TRBV7-9; size: NA; CDR3: ASSAPPGQKTYEQY